This TCR beta chain was recovered during a study of T cell responses to AZD1222 COVID-19 vaccine. Study-level points and caveats: Nearly half of spike-specific TCRs reportedly go after variant regions that carry no mutations.

Here immunoSEQ multiplex PCR was the method, and the copy in TCRdb shows in-frame clones only, minus some. The sample contains 150,000 to 200,000 clones, around nine tenths of which appear only once. The CDR3 spans 13 residues. The germline V gene encodes CDR1 SGDLS and CDR2 YYNGEE. Deletions cut 5 bases from V and 8 bases from J, with 16 bases between. Of note for this clone: The target antigen is unknown.

This TCR derives from an adult who received the MenACWY meningococcal vaccine as a control. Here the sequenced sample was peripheral blood, taken 28 days after the second dose of the MenACWY control vaccine. This chain connects TRBV9 to TRBJ1-2, with no clear D. Here the CDR3 reads CASSATPGRGYTF. Here the CDR3 DNA reads TGTGCCAGCAGTGCAACCCCCGGGAGAGGCTACACCTTC.